Presented here are 8 T cell receptor beta chains from one specimen sequenced in a study of response to subunit inactivated influenza vaccine. TCRdb reprocessed the RT-PCR reads via MiXCR and lists one record per CDR3 protein. The data contain over 800,000 distinct CDR3 sequences, over 20% of them singletons. This material consisted of PBMCs from blood, taken roughly 5 days after vaccination. These receptors came from a man aged 45 to 65 who received an inactivated influenza vaccine.

The rearrangement links TRBV12-3 or TRBV12-4 to TRBJ2-4; the match to TRBD1 covers 11 bases. This CDR3 has 15 residues. J was trimmed by 12 bases and V by 3 bases; bases with no gene match: 10. The CDR3 loop reads CASSFSPGTGGDQYF. CDR3 bases: TGTGCCAGCAGTTTTTCCCCCGGGACAGGGGGGGATCAGTACTTC.

There are a few counts of this clonotype. CDR3 in amino acids: CASSDTGSANEKLFF. The CDR3 DNA sequence: TGTGCCAGCAGCGATACAGGATCGGCTAATGAAAAACTGTTTTTT. The V gene is TRBV7-2, the J gene TRBJ1-4, with D possibly TRBD1 on 5 matching bases. This CDR3 has 15 amino acids. CDR1 and CDR2 (germline): SGHTA, FQGNSA. V was cut by 5 bases and J by 3 bases, with 13 bases left in between.

The CDR3 spells CASSKRGGRETQYF. The CDR3 DNA sequence: TGTGCCAGCAGTAAACGGGGGGGCCGGGAGACCCAGTACTTC. The rearrangement uses TRBV6-1 and TRBJ2-5; 8 bases align to TRBD2. Germline assignment: CDR1 MNHNS and CDR2 SASEGT. J gave up 5 bases and V 5 bases, and 7 bases lay outside the gene matches. The CDR3 runs 14 residues.

This clonotype was detected ten times or more. CDR3 nucleotide sequence: TGTGCCAGCAGCAGAGGACAGGACTACGAGCAGTACTTC. This codes for CASSRGQDYEQYF. The chain uses TRBV7-9 and TRBJ2-7, with 7 bases that match TRBD1. V dropped 5 bases and J dropped 3; count of bases not matched to a gene: 4. The CDR3 totals 13 residues. Germline values: CDR1 SEHNR, CDR2 FQNEAQ (reference sequence).

The chain is built from TRBV20-1 and TRBJ1-1; D uncertain. V gave up 3 bases and J gave up 3 bases, with 11 bases separating them. Germline V gene sequence: CDR1 DFQATT, CDR2 SNEGSKA (reference sequence). CDR3 size: 13 residues. CDR3 in amino acids: CSASVIEHTEAFF. CDR3 sequence (DNA): TGCAGTGCTAGCGTCATAGAGCACACTGAAGCTTTCTTT.

This chain joins TRBV9 and TRBJ2-2; 13 nucleotides match TRBD2. The CDR3 extends over 16 amino acids. The V gene's germline CDR1 is SGDLS and CDR2 YYNGEE. V dropped 3 bases and J dropped 6; count of bases not matched to a gene: 5. The CDR3 DNA reads TGTGCCAGCAGCGCTGGACTAGCGGGGGAACCCGGGGAGCTGTTTTTT. It is translated as CASSAGLAGEPGELFF.

This sequence joins TRBV5-1 and TRBJ2-7, with TRBD2 identical over 8 bases. V dropped 1 base and J dropped 2; count of bases not matched to a gene: 5. This CDR3 spans 15 amino acids. Looked up from germline, CDR1 is SGHRS and CDR2 is YFSETQ. The CDR3 DNA is TGCGCCAGCAGCTTGATTGGTAGCGGGGCCTACGAGCAGTACTTC. It specifies CASSLIGSGAYEQYF.

In its sample, this clonotype was seen a few times. The chain links TRBV11-2 to TRBJ1-2; D is unclear. Germline-derived CDR1 and CDR2 are SGHAT and FQNNGV. Trimming took off 5 bases at V and 2 bases at J, with 9 bases between the two ends. This CDR3 comprises 13 residues. The chain's CDR3 is CASSHTTNYGYTF. The CDR3 DNA is TGTGCCAGCAGCCACACAACCAACTATGGCTACACCTTC.